This T cell receptor beta chain stems from a study of siplizumab effects on memory and regulatory T cells. This CDR3 has 15 residues. In germline, CDR1 is SGHAT, CDR2 FQNNGV. The V and J ends lost 2 bases and 4 bases, in that order; junction bases with no gene match: 3. Sequenced by immunoSEQ multiplex PCR; TCRdb stores in-frame clones only, minus some. The table lists roughly 100,000 clones, 85% to 95% of them singletons. Comments on this clone: What it binds is unknown.

Study-level points and caveats: Few alloreactive clones mapped to unstimulated subsets. No functional test confirmed suppression by proliferating siplizumab-culture Tregs. Mean Treg-derived proportions of mappable alloreactive CD4+ clones were roughly 69% for siplizumab and around 30% for controls. Naive T cells were seemingly more diverse than memory cells, and major contributions to the alloresponse seemed to be made by them.

The V gene is TRBV11-2, the J gene TRBJ2-5; 11 bases align to TRBD1. The clonotype comes from a human donor in good health. Sequenced input: CD4+ T cells sorted from blood. Here the CDR3 DNA reads TGTGCCAGCAGCTTACTGGGACAGGGGGGAGAGACCCAGTACTTC. Translating it yields CASSLLGQGGETQYF.